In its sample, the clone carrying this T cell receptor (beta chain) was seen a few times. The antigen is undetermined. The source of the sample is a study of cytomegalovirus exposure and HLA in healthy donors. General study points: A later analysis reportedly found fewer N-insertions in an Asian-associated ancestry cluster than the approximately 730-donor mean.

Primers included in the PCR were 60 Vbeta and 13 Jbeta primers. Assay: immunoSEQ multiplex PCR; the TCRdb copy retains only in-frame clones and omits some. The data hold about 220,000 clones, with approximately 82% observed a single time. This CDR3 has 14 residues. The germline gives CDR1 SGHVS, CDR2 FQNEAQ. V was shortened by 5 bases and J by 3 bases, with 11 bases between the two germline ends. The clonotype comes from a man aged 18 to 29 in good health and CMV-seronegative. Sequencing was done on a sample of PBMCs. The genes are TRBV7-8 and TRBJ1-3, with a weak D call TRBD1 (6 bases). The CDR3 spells CASSRPGDGNTIYF. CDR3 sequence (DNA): TGTGCCAGCAGCAGACCAGGGGATGGAAACACCATATATTTT.